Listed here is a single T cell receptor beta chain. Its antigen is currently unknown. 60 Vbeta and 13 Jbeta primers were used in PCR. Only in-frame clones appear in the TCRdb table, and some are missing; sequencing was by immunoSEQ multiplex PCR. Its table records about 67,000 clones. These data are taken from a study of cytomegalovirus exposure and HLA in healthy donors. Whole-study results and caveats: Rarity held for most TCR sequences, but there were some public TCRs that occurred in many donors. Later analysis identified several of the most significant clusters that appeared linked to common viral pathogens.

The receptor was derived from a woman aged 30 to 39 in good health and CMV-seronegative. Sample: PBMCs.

CDR3 sequence (DNA): TGCGCCAGCAGTCCCCCCCTGGAGGGGCCCACAGATACGCAGTATTTT. It specifies CASSPPLEGPTDTQYF. The chain carries TRBV5-1 and TRBJ2-3, with a weak D call TRBD2 (6 bases). This CDR3 is built from 16 residues. V was shortened by 5 bases and J by 2 bases, with 18 bases between the two germline ends. Germline CDR1 is SGHRS and CDR2 is YFSETQ.